These 14 T cell receptor delta chains were all obtained from the same sample, sequenced in a study of Vδ1+ human thymocytes. Whole-study findings and limits: Thymic TRG and TRD repertoires appeared highly polyclonal, with Gaussian CDR3 length distributions.

These receptors' targets are unknown. Sequences come from RNA converted to cDNA by reverse transcription. The CDR3 regions were amplified by multiplex PCR from V-gene primers to a constant-region primer. TCRdb reprocessed the multiplex PCR reads through CATT. This sample yields 45,000 to 60,000 delta-chain clones, of which about 14% are seen a single time; around 0.37% belongs to the top ten. Sequenced: Vdelta1+ gamma-delta thymocytes from the thymus. Subset defined: FACS-sorted CD3+ TCRalphabeta- TCRVdelta1+ TCRVdelta2- thymocytes. These receptors were collected from a girl under three years old who had congenital heart surgery.

This clone was seen a handful of times. The chain links TRDV1 to TRDJ1, with TRDD3 matching over 12 bases. The V gene end was trimmed by 0 bases and the J gene end by 0 bases; junction bases not matched to a gene: 17. The CDR3 runs to 22 residues. Germline CDR1 TSWWSYY, CDR2 QGS. The DNA of the CDR3 is TGTGCTCTTGGGGAACTTACCCCCGGGCCTGGGGGATACGGGGGGTACACCGATAAACTCATCTTT. Translated, it gives CALGELTPGPGGYGGYTDKLIF.

This chain links TRDV1 with TRDJ1; 12 nucleotides align to TRDD3. The CDR3 has 22 residues. CDR1 is TSWWSYY and CDR2 is QGS in the germline V gene. After removal of 2 bases from V and 0 bases from J, the junction contained 19 bases not matched to a gene. The CDR3 nucleotides read TGTGCTCTTGGGGAAAACCCCTACTTCCGGACTGGGGGATACCCTCACACCGATAAACTCATCTTT. Protein product: CALGENPYFRTGGYPHTDKLIF.

This clone was detected only a few times. The chain employs TRDV1 and TRDJ2; 7 nucleotides agree with TRDD3. The CDR3 is 17 amino acids. Germline CDR1 TSWWSYY, CDR2 QGS. After removal of 7 bases from V and 8 bases from J, the junction contained 19 bases not matched to a gene. CDR3 sequence (DNA): TGTGCTCTTGTGTTATGGGCCACTGCCACTGGGGCTGCACAACTCTTCTTT. It is translated as CALVLWATATGAAQLFF.

The chain links TRDV1 to TRDJ1; 10 bases line up with TRDD3. Germline V lookup: CDR1 TSWWSYY, CDR2 QGS. The CDR3 extends over 19 amino acids. Trimming removed 0 bases from V and 0 bases from J; junction bases left unmatched: 10. The CDR3 sequence is CALGELFVLGDAHTDKLIF. CDR3 in DNA: TGTGCTCTTGGGGAACTATTTGTACTGGGGGATGCCCACACCGATAAACTCATCTTT.

The gene calls are TRDV1 and TRDJ1, with 13 nucleotides matching TRDD3. CDR3 length: 19 residues. The trim removed 2 bases at V and 2 bases at J, leaving 11 bases unmatched. Germline CDR1 is TSWWSYY and CDR2 is QGS. Here the CDR3 DNA reads TGTGCTCTTGGGGAATTCCCCTTGACTGGGGGATACGCAACCGATAAACTCATCTTT. As protein: CALGEFPLTGGYATDKLIF.

This clone has more than one count but fewer than ten. The chain employs TRDV1 and TRDJ1; D is undetermined. CDR1 and CDR2 (germline): TSWWSYY, QGS. Trimming stripped 2 bases from V and 10 bases from J, with 14 bases between. The CDR3 contains 13 residues. The CDR3 sequence: CALGEEPKSRLIF. The CDR3 DNA sequence: TGTGCTCTTGGGGAAGAGCCTAAAAGTAGACTCATCTTT.

V gene TRDV1 combines with J gene TRDJ1; perhaps TRDD3 as D (6 bases). The germline V and J ends were trimmed by 3 bases and 0 bases, with 23 bases remaining between them. Per the germline V gene, CDR1 is TSWWSYY and CDR2 is QGS. CDR3 length equals 19 residues. CDR3 bases: TGTGCTCTTGGGGAGATACTACGGTACTGGGCGGGGGACACCGATAAACTCATCTTT. Its protein is CALGEILRYWAGDTDKLIF.

The chain carries TRDV1 and TRDJ1, with 8 bases that match TRDD3. The CDR3 is 21 amino acids. Germline CDR1 is TSWWSYY and CDR2 is QGS. With V trimmed by 4 bases and J by 0 bases, 22 bases remained unmatched. The CDR3 protein is CALGAQAFAKYWGPHTDKLIF. The CDR3, as DNA: TGTGCTCTTGGGGCCCAGGCCTTCGCTAAGTACTGGGGGCCCCACACCGATAAACTCATCTTT.

The chain couples TRDV1 to TRDJ1; 13 bases map to TRDD3. This CDR3 region has 23 residues. Germline CDR1 TSWWSYY, CDR2 QGS. J gave up 3 bases and V 4 bases, and 26 bases lay outside the gene matches. CDR3 in amino acids: CALGVPPSYDLPTGGYGPDKLIF. CDR3 coding DNA: TGTGCTCTTGGGGTTCCGCCTTCCTACGACCTCCCCACTGGGGGATACGGCCCCGATAAACTCATCTTT.

This clone appeared a few times. The chain has TRDV1 and TRDJ1; 7 positions agree with TRDD3. Germline CDR1 and CDR2: TSWWSYY and QGS. The V segment lost 2 bases and the J segment 0 bases; nucleotides outside the gene matches: 30. This CDR3 has 24 amino acids. The CDR3 DNA follows: TGTGCTCTTGGGGAATGCCTCAGATATCCATTCCGTCTCTGGGGGCCCCCGTACACCGATAAACTCATCTTT. Translating it yields CALGECLRYPFRLWGPPYTDKLIF.

This clone was detected once. The V and J genes are TRDV1 and TRDJ1, with TRDD2 matching 9 bases. Germline lookup yields CDR1 TSWWSYY and CDR2 QGS. V was clipped by 2 bases and J by 7 bases; unmatched bases: 20. The CDR3 has 19 amino acids. The CDR3 loop reads CALGETSLPTNTGVVKLIF. The CDR3, as DNA: TGTGCTCTTGGGGAAACAAGCCTTCCTACAAACACTGGGGTCGTTAAACTCATCTTT.

This sequence joins TRDV1 and TRDJ1; 10 bases fit TRDD3. The V and J ends lost 4 bases and 0 bases, in that order; junction bases with no gene match: 32. Germline CDR1 TSWWSYY, CDR2 QGS. CDR3 size: 25 residues. CDR3 DNA sequence: TGTGCTCTTGGGGTAGCTCCACCCTACTGGGGGATTCCCCATTCGTACCCTCCGTACACCGATAAACTCATCTTT. Protein: CALGVAPPYWGIPHSYPPYTDKLIF.

The chain combines TRDV1 with TRDJ1; a weak D match, TRDD3 (6 bases). The CDR3 covers 20 residues. Trimming removed 1 base at V and 0 bases at J, with 24 bases between. Germline V lookup: CDR1 TSWWSYY, CDR2 QGS. CDR3 DNA sequence: TGTGCTCTTGGGGAACGGGGAAAAGGGGATCCGACCCTGTACACCGATAAACTCATCTTT. Its translation is CALGERGKGDPTLYTDKLIF.

This clone was seen only a few times. The rearrangement joins TRDV1 to TRDJ1; 11 positions agree with TRDD3. The germline V gene encodes CDR1 TSWWSYY and CDR2 QGS. Trimming removed 4 bases from V and 3 bases from J; junction bases left unmatched: 13. This CDR3 spans 18 amino acids. CDR3 in DNA: TGTGCTCTTGGGGCCCTGTTCCTGCATGGGGGATACGCCGATAAACTCATCTTT. It yields the protein CALGALFLHGGYADKLIF.